This T cell receptor (beta chain) emerged from a study of cytomegalovirus exposure and HLA in healthy donors. Study-level points and caveats: Among the sequence variants, a highly shared cluster was likely an artifact of sequencing. Analyzed later, association rates of TCRs varied across HLA loci, with DRB1 most and HLA-C fewest. Common viral pathogens seemed, in a later analysis, to connect with several of the most significant clusters.

The PCR ran on 60 Vbeta and 13 Jbeta primers. The method was immunoSEQ multiplex PCR; TCRdb's version includes in-frame clones alone and lacks a portion of them. The sample yields 120,000 to 150,000 clones, 79% seen once. A word on this clone: Its antigen is not known.

The CDR3 is 14 amino acids. CDR1 and CDR2 from the germline V gene are SGHRS and YFSETQ. J gave up 6 bases and V 6 bases, and 8 bases lay outside the gene matches. Sequencing input: PBMCs. The chain has TRBV5-1 and TRBJ1-1, with 10 nucleotides matching TRBD1. This receptor was taken from a woman between 35 and 50 years old in good health and CMV-seropositive. The CDR3 DNA sequence: TGCGCCAGCACCCCGGGACAGGGGTACGCTGAAGCTTTCTTT. Its translation: CASTPGQGYAEAFF.